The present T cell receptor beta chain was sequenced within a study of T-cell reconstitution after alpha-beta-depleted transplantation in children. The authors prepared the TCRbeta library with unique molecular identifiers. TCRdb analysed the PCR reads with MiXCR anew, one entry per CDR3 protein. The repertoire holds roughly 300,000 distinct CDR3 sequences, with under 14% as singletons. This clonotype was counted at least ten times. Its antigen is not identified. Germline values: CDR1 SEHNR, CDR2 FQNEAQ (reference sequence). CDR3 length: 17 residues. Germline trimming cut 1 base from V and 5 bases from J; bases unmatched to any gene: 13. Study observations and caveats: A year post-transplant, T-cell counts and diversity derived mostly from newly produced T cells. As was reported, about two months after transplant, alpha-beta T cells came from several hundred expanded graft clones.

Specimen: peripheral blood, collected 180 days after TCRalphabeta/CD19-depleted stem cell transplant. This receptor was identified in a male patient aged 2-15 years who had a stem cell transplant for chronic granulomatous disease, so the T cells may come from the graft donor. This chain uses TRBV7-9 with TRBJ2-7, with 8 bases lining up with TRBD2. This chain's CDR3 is CASSLVKTREGEHEQYF. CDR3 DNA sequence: TGTGCCAGCAGCTTAGTCAAGACTCGGGAGGGGGAGCACGAGCAGTACTTC.